The sequence of this T cell receptor beta chain was determined in a study of blood T cell repertoires in COVID-19. Study-level information: T cells, B-cell-depleted T cells, or PBMCs provided the cDNA or gDNA that served as material.

Libraries were prepared by immunoSEQ multiplex PCR; TCRdb keeps only in-frame clonotypes and omits some of them. The sample lists over 200,000 clones; roughly nine tenths were seen once. The Seattle patients, enrolled during active infection, were followed longitudinally. Germline trimming cut 0 bases from V and 3 bases from J; bases unmatched to any gene: 3. The germline V gene has CDR1 LGHNA and CDR2 YNFKEQ. This CDR3 region has 15 residues. This chain joins TRBV4-2 and TRBJ2-7; 9 nucleotides match TRBD2. This receptor was identified in a man aged 60-69 years with COVID-19, enrolled during active disease. Input material: peripheral blood. In DNA, the CDR3 is TGTGCCAGCAGCCAAGAAGGGCGGGGGGGCTACGAGCAGTACTTC. Translating gives CASSQEGRGGYEQYF.